This T cell receptor (beta chain) was captured by sequencing in a study of cytomegalovirus exposure and HLA in healthy donors. The study's findings and limits: Presence/absence comparisons presumed near-even sequencing depth among donors.

The PCR made use of 60 Vbeta and 13 Jbeta primers. Sequencing was performed with immunoSEQ multiplex PCR; in TCRdb, only in-frame clones are kept and a portion is missing. This table holds about 160,000 clones. The CDR3 sequence is 14 residues long. Germline CDR1 SGHRS, CDR2 YFSETQ. V dropped 4 bases and J dropped 2 bases, with 12 bases sitting between them. Comments on this clone: Antigen specificity is unknown.

This receptor was identified in a woman in her sixties or seventies in good health and CMV-seronegative. Sequencing was done on a sample of PBMCs. The V call is TRBV5-1, the J call TRBJ2-5; D is perhaps TRBD2 (6 bases). The CDR3 DNA sequence: TGCGCCAGCAGCCCCCGGACTATACAAGAGACCCAGTACTTC. Translating gives CASSPRTIQETQYF.